The 15 T cell receptor beta chains listed next were all sequenced from one sample in a study of cytomegalovirus exposure and HLA in healthy donors. Vbeta (60) and Jbeta (13) primers were used in the PCR. Clones were sequenced by immunoSEQ multiplex PCR, and TCRdb holds only the in-frame ones, with some missing. The repertoire consists of about 120,000 clones, with over 65% occurring once and the leading ten covering 0.85% to 0.9%. The specimen was PBMCs. The source of these receptors is a woman in her thirties in good health and CMV-seronegative.

The genes are TRBV7-8 and TRBJ1-1; D uncertain. This CDR3 region has 13 residues. Germline CDR1 is SGHVS and CDR2 is FQNEAQ. Trimming removed 7 bases at V and 3 bases at J, with 12 bases between. CDR3 sequence reads: CASNLYGDTEAFF. CDR3 DNA sequence: TGTGCCAGCAACCTTTACGGGGACACTGAAGCTTTCTTT.

The chain couples TRBV5-4 to TRBJ1-5, with D perhaps matching TRBD1 (6 bases). Germline-derived CDR1 and CDR2 are SGHNT and YYREEE (reference sequence). V was cut by 0 bases and J by 7 bases, with 8 bases left in between. The CDR3 spans 13 residues. CDR3 coding DNA: TGTGCCAGCAGCTTGGGGCAGGGGCAGCCCCAGCATTTT. Protein sequence: CASSLGQGQPQHF.

This chain links TRBV18 with TRBJ1-1; no clear D. V was cut by 2 bases and J by 5 bases, with 6 bases left in between. The CDR3 loop spans 12 amino acids. Germline CDR1 is KGHSH and CDR2 is LQKENI. The CDR3 reads CASSPAQTEAFF. CDR3 in DNA: TGTGCCAGCTCACCAGCCCAGACTGAAGCTTTCTTT.

V usage is TRBV6-5 and J usage is TRBJ2-7; 9 bases are a match to TRBD1. The CDR3 length is 16 residues. Germline V CDR1 and CDR2: MNHEY, SVGAGI. J was trimmed by 3 bases and V by 0 bases; bases with no gene match: 6. CDR3 in DNA: TGTGCCAGCAGTTACTCTTCCGGGACAGGGTACTACGAGCAGTACTTC. As protein: CASSYSSGTGYYEQYF.

The V gene is TRBV7-9, the J gene TRBJ2-1; the match to TRBD1 covers 9 bases. After removal of 7 bases from V and 7 bases from J, the junction contained 5 bases not matched to a gene. CDR1 and CDR2 from the germline V gene are SEHNR and FQNEAQ (reference sequence). The CDR3 totals 13 residues. CDR3 in amino acids: CASTWDRANEQFF. In DNA, the CDR3 is TGTGCCAGCACCTGGGACAGGGCTAATGAGCAGTTCTTC.

V is TRBV5-1 and J is TRBJ2-3; 8 bases are a match to TRBD1. Germline CDR1 reads SGHRS; CDR2 reads YFSETQ. CDR3 length: 18 residues. The V segment lost 5 bases and the J segment 2 bases; nucleotides outside the gene matches: 16. The CDR3 protein is CASRGVGEPGQATDTQYF. The CDR3 DNA reads TGCGCCAGCAGGGGCGTGGGGGAACCGGGACAGGCCACAGATACGCAGTATTTT.

The V and J genes are TRBV29-1 and TRBJ2-2; 9 nucleotides agree with TRBD1. CDR1 SQVTM and CDR2 ANQGSEA come from the germline V gene. The CDR3 covers 14 residues. The V segment lost 7 bases and the J segment 7 bases; nucleotides outside the gene matches: 10. The CDR3 nucleotides are TGCAGCGCCGGGGGGACAGGGAGGGACGGGGAGCTGTTTTTT. Protein sequence: CSAGGTGRDGELFF.

This chain uses TRBV7-7 with TRBJ2-2, with TRBD1 identical over 7 bases. CDR3 size: 14 residues. The V gene end was trimmed by 5 bases and the J gene end by 7 bases; junction bases not matched to a gene: 7. Germline CDR1 reads SSHAT; CDR2 reads FNYEAQ (reference sequence). The CDR3 is CASSLSGGIGELFF. The CDR3 DNA is TGTGCCAGCAGCCTGTCAGGGGGTATCGGGGAGCTGTTTTTT.

V and J are TRBV6-5 and TRBJ1-5; D perhaps matches TRBD1 (5 bases). The CDR3 length is 13 residues. Trimming shortened V by 0 bases and J by 10 bases, and 10 bases separated the two germline ends. Looked up from germline, CDR1 is MNHEY and CDR2 is SVGAGI. The CDR3 loop reads CASSYSDQGPQHF. CDR3 nucleotides: TGTGCCAGCAGTTACTCTGACCAGGGACCCCAGCATTTT.

The chain combines TRBV10-3 with TRBJ1-1; D not resolved. CDR1 is ENHRY, CDR2 SYGVKD, per germline. Trimming took off 1 base at V and 5 bases at J, with 14 bases between the two ends. The CDR3 length is 15 residues. CDR3 protein: CAISEYVNPGTEAFF. CDR3 in DNA: TGTGCCATCAGTGAGTATGTCAACCCGGGAACTGAAGCTTTCTTT.

The V and J genes are TRBV19 and TRBJ2-2; no firm D call. There are 13 residues in the CDR3. Germline V lookup: CDR1 LNHDA, CDR2 SQIVND (reference sequence). Trimming left V 3 bases short and J 5 bases short, with 7 bases between. CDR3 protein: CASSITRTGELFF. DNA of the CDR3: TGTGCCAGTAGTATTACTCGGACCGGGGAGCTGTTTTTT. The entire variable domain, with the rest obtained from reference TRBV19 and TRBJ2-2, is as follows: DGGITQSPKYLFRKEGQNVTLSCEQNLNHDAMYWYRQDPGQGLRLIYYSQIVNDFQKGDIAEGYSVSREKKESFPLTVTSAQKNPTAFYLCASSITRTGELFFGEGSRLTVL.

This chain uses TRBV19 with TRBJ1-1; maybe TRBD1 (5 bases). Trimming took off 6 bases at V and 2 bases at J, with 10 bases between the two ends. The germline gives CDR1 LNHDA, CDR2 SQIVND (reference sequence). There are 13 residues in the CDR3. CDR3 bases: TGTGCCAGTAGGGGGGGGGTTAACACTGAAGCTTTCTTT. Translated, it gives CASRGGVNTEAFF.

The chain combines TRBV7-2 with TRBJ2-1; 12 bases match TRBD2. The CDR3 runs 13 residues. Germline loops: CDR1 SGHTA, CDR2 FQGNSA. The J segment lost 10 bases and the V segment lost 10 bases, leaving 8 bases of the junction unmatched. The CDR3 DNA sequence: TGTGCCACCCTAGCGGGGGGGCCGAGCGAGCAGTTCTTC. It specifies CATLAGGPSEQFF.

The chain links TRBV15 to TRBJ1-5; D gene unclear. This CDR3 region has 14 residues. Trimming removed 0 bases at V and 5 bases at J, with 8 bases between. The germline CDR1 and CDR2 sequences are LNHNV and YYDKDF (reference sequence). As DNA, the CDR3 is TGTGCCACCAGCAGAGATTTGGGAGATCAGCCCCAGCATTTT. This codes for CATSRDLGDQPQHF.

V and J are TRBV27 and TRBJ2-1, with 10 positions matching TRBD2. Germline trimming cut 1 base from V and 8 bases from J; bases unmatched to any gene: 14. Per germline, CDR1 MNHEY and CDR2 SMNVEV (reference sequence). The CDR3 consists of 18 residues. The CDR3 DNA is TGTGCCAGCAGTTTATTGCTAGCGGGAGTACCGGGGTACGATGAGCAGTTCTTC. Encoded protein: CASSLLLAGVPGYDEQFF.